Presented here are 27 T cell receptor beta chains from one specimen sequenced in a study of blood T cell repertoires in COVID-19. Sequencing used immunoSEQ multiplex PCR; TCRdb keeps in-frame clones, though not all of them. The sample has tens of thousands of clones; roughly 90% are singletons. What was sequenced was peripheral blood. These TCRs come from a human donor with active COVID-19. The donor label of this sample is uncertain.

V is TRBV6-2 or TRBV6-3 and J is TRBJ1-6, with TRBD1 matching 7 bases. Germline-derived CDR1 and CDR2 are MNHEY and SVGEGT. The J segment lost 7 bases and the V segment lost 6 bases, leaving 12 bases of the junction unmatched. The CDR3 runs to 16 residues. CDR3 DNA: TGTGCCAGCAGCTCACAGGGGCGAACAGTAAATTCACCCCTCCACTTT. This encodes CASSSQGRTVNSPLHF.

The chain has TRBV5-1 and TRBJ2-1; 8 bases map to TRBD2. The trim removed 4 bases at V and 9 bases at J, leaving 18 bases unmatched. This CDR3 has 17 amino acids. Germline V gene sequence: CDR1 SGHRS, CDR2 YFSETQ. CDR3 DNA: TGCGCCAGCAGCCCGGGGTCACCGGGACTAGGGAGGGGTGAGCAGTTCTTC. Encoded protein: CASSPGSPGLGRGEQFF.

The chain is built from TRBV24-1 and TRBJ2-2, with 10 bases aligning to TRBD1. This CDR3 is 18 amino acids long. V lost 5 bases, J lost 0 bases, and 8 bases stayed unmatched. The germline CDR1 and CDR2 sequences are KGHDR and SFDVKD. CDR3 sequence: CATSAGTGAFTNTGELFF. The CDR3 bases are TGTGCCACCAGTGCCGGGACAGGGGCTTTTACGAACACCGGGGAGCTGTTTTTT.

This chain links TRBV15 with TRBJ1-2; 9 bases map to TRBD1. Germline lookup yields CDR1 LNHNV and CDR2 YYDKDF (reference sequence). With 1 base clipped from V and 3 bases from J, the junction kept 3 bases outside the gene matches. CDR3 size: 15 residues. The CDR3 coding sequence is TGTGCCACCAGCAGAGCTACAGGGGGCGACTATGGCTACACCTTC. Translation gives CATSRATGGDYGYTF.

This chain links TRBV5-5 with TRBJ2-6; possible D gene TRBD1, 6 bases. V was pared by 4 bases and J by 4 bases, with 9 bases between. The V gene's germline CDR1 is SGHKS and CDR2 YYEKEE (reference sequence). The CDR3 consists of 14 residues. The CDR3 region is CASSIGQGANVLTF. The CDR3 nucleotides are TGTGCCAGCAGCATCGGACAGGGGGCCAACGTCCTGACTTTC. The full variable domain, rest sourced from reference TRBV5-5 and TRBJ2-6, is DAGVTQSPTHLIKTRGQQVTLRCSPISGHKSVSWYQQVLGQGPQFIFQYYEKEERGRGNFPDRFSARQFPNYSSELNVNALLLGDSALYLCASSIGQGANVLTFGAGSRLTVL.

This sequence joins TRBV29-1 and TRBJ1-1, with D perhaps TRBD1 (6 bases). Germline CDR1 reads SQVTM; CDR2 reads ANQGSEA. This CDR3 is 13 amino acids long. V was clipped by 3 bases and J by 1 base, with 9 bases between them. The CDR3 DNA reads TGCAGCGTTGATGCAGGGGCGAACACTGAAGCTTTCTTT. This codes for CSVDAGANTEAFF.

V is TRBV7-2 and J is TRBJ2-4, with 8 bases identical to TRBD1. J gave up 1 base and V 5 bases, and 7 bases lay outside the gene matches. This CDR3 comprises 16 residues. Germline CDR1 and CDR2: SGHTA and FQGNSA. As DNA, the CDR3 is TGTGCCAGCAGCCCTGGACAGGGTGTGGCCAAAAACATTCAGTACTTC. This translates into CASSPGQGVAKNIQYF. The whole variable domain, filled in from reference TRBV7-2 and TRBJ2-4, reads GAGVSQSPSNKVTEKGKDVELRCDPISGHTALYWYRQSLGQGLEFLIYFQGNSAPDKSGLPSDRFSAERTGGSVSTLTIQRTQQEDSAVYLCASSPGQGVAKNIQYFGAGTRLSVL.

This clone was seen just once. The gene calls are TRBV5-1 and TRBJ1-1; no firm D call. Germline V gene sequence: CDR1 SGHRS, CDR2 YFSETQ. The CDR3 loop spans 14 amino acids. Trimming took 4 bases from V and 0 from J, leaving 10 bases between them. The CDR3 bases are TGCGCCAGCAGCCAAAATACGGTGAACACTGAAGCTTTCTTT. Protein product: CASSQNTVNTEAFF.

This clone was picked up a small number of times. The J gene is TRBJ1-5, the V gene TRBV4-3; 7 positions agree with TRBD1. The CDR3 sequence is 15 residues long. Germline CDR1 is LGHNA and CDR2 is YSLEER. With 4 bases clipped from V and 9 bases from J, the junction kept 12 bases outside the gene matches. CDR3 amino acids: CASSLYRGGTWPQHF. The DNA of the CDR3 is TGCGCCAGCAGCCTGTACAGGGGAGGCACTTGGCCCCAGCATTTT.

The chain is built from TRBV11-2 and TRBJ1-1; a weak D match, TRBD1 (5 bases). This CDR3 comprises 14 residues. Germline CDR1 is SGHAT and CDR2 is FQNNGV. V was pared by 3 bases and J by 7 bases, with 15 bases between. The CDR3: CASSFGRVVSEAFF. CDR3 nucleotides: TGTGCCAGCAGCTTTGGCAGGGTAGTCAGTGAAGCTTTCTTT.

The chain uses TRBV19 and TRBJ2-7; TRBD1 aligns across 8 bases. Germline CDR1 and CDR2: LNHDA and SQIVND (reference sequence). This CDR3 is 15 amino acids long. Trimming cost V 4 bases and J 1 base; bases outside gene matches: 6. DNA of the CDR3: TGTGCCAGTAGTACCCAGGGGGCAGGTTCCTACGAGCAGTACTTC. Its translation is CASSTQGAGSYEQYF. Together with reference TRBV19 and TRBJ2-7, the CDR3 gives the full variable domain: DGGITQSPKYLFRKEGQNVTLSCEQNLNHDAMYWYRQDPGQGLRLIYYSQIVNDFQKGDIAEGYSVSREKKESFPLTVTSAQKNPTAFYLCASSTQGAGSYEQYFGPGTRLTVT.

The V gene is TRBV13, the J gene TRBJ1-2; a possible D gene is TRBD1 (6 bases). The CDR3 has 16 residues. V was trimmed by 5 bases and J by 2 bases, leaving 18 bases between them. CDR1 is PRHDT, CDR2 FYEKMQ, per germline (reference sequence). Written as DNA, the CDR3 is TGTGCCAGCAGCGTGTGGTCAAGAGACAGGAACTATGGCTACACCTTC. This sequence encodes CASSVWSRDRNYGYTF.

The rearrangement uses TRBV5-8 and TRBJ2-1, with a tentative D call TRBD2 (5 bases). V gave up 5 bases and J gave up 0 bases, with 21 bases separating them. Germline V gene sequence: CDR1 SGHTS, CDR2 YDEGEE. The CDR3 is made up of 18 amino acids. In DNA form, the CDR3 reads TGTGCCAGCAGAAAGGGAGAGAGCCCCACCAGCTCCTACAATGAGCAGTTCTTC. Amino acids: CASRKGESPTSSYNEQFF.

The CDR3 region is CASSWGQLNYGYTF. The CDR3 nucleotides read TGTGCCAGCAGTTGGGGACAGTTAAACTATGGCTACACCTTC. V gene TRBV2 combines with J gene TRBJ1-2, with 7 bases aligning to TRBD1. The CDR3 length is 14 residues. V gave up 5 bases and J gave up 2 bases; unmatched junction bases: 5. The germline V gene encodes CDR1 SNHLY and CDR2 FYNNEI.

This rearrangement joins TRBV7-2 to TRBJ2-1; 9 positions match TRBD2. Germline CDR1 and CDR2: SGHTA and FQGNSA. Unmatched junction bases numbered 16, after V lost 4 bases and J lost 9 bases. This CDR3 region has 17 residues. This CDR3 is CASSSGLAGGRVPEQFF. The CDR3, as DNA: TGTGCCAGCAGCTCGGGACTTGCGGGGGGGAGGGTCCCTGAGCAGTTCTTC.

J is TRBJ1-2 and V is TRBV9; D call uncertain. CDR3 length equals 15 residues. V was trimmed by 0 bases and J by 4 bases, leaving 13 bases between them. From germline, CDR1 is SGDLS and CDR2 YYNGEE. The DNA of the CDR3 is TGTGCCAGCAGCGTAGGTTCCGGGTTTACCTATGGCTACACCTTC. Protein sequence: CASSVGSGFTYGYTF.

This clone was recorded once. The rearrangement uses TRBV11-2 and TRBJ2-7, with D possibly being TRBD2 (7 bases). In germline, CDR1 is SGHAT, CDR2 FQNNGV. V was cut by 0 bases and J by 2 bases, with 11 bases left in between. This CDR3 has 15 amino acids. The CDR3 is CASSLDGGGTYEQYF. DNA of the CDR3: TGTGCCAGCAGCTTAGATGGCGGGGGCACCTACGAGCAGTACTTC. Full variable domain (rest looked up from reference TRBV11-2 and TRBJ2-7): EAGVAQSPRYKIIEKRQSVAFWCNPISGHATLYWYQQILGQGPKLLIQFQNNGVVDDSQLPKDRFSAERLKGVDSTLKIQPAKLEDSAVYLCASSLDGGGTYEQYFGPGTRLTVT.

The chain has TRBV9 and TRBJ1-1; D is uncertain. The CDR3 extends over 14 amino acids. With 0 bases removed from V and 5 bases from J, the gap between germline ends came to 11 bases. CDR1 is SGDLS, CDR2 YYNGEE, per germline. The CDR3 DNA is TGTGCCAGCAGCGTAGTCGGGGAGGTTACTGAAGCTTTCTTT. It translates to CASSVVGEVTEAFF.

This chain connects TRBV7-2 to TRBJ2-1; 8 nucleotides match TRBD1. The CDR3 length is 15 residues. The V and J ends lost 2 bases and 4 bases, in that order; junction bases with no gene match: 4. CDR1 SGHTA and CDR2 FQGNSA come from the germline V gene. CDR3 sequence (DNA): TGTGCCAGCAGCTTAATCAGGGGGCGATACAATGAGCAGTTCTTC. Protein product: CASSLIRGRYNEQFF.

This chain joins TRBV7-9 and TRBJ1-1; 9 bases align to TRBD1. V gave up 1 base and J gave up 1 base; unmatched junction bases: 7. Germline V gives CDR1 SEHNR, CDR2 FQNEAQ (reference sequence). This CDR3 has 17 amino acids. In DNA, the CDR3 is TGTGCCAGCAGCTTAGTGGGACAGGGCTGGCGGAACACTGAAGCTTTCTTT. Translated, it gives CASSLVGQGWRNTEAFF.

The chain employs TRBV12-3 or TRBV12-4 and TRBJ2-5; D uncertain. V was clipped by 1 base and J by 2 bases, with 5 bases between them. This CDR3 comprises 13 residues. The CDR3 DNA is TGTGCCAGCAGTTTAGAACTACAAGAGACCCAGTACTTC. It translates to CASSLELQETQYF.

This chain connects TRBV19 to TRBJ2-4; D is uncertain. CDR1 is LNHDA, CDR2 SQIVND, per germline (reference sequence). V lost 3 bases and J 8 bases, leaving 8 bases between the germline ends. There are 12 residues in the CDR3. CDR3 nucleotides: TGTGCCAGTAGTATCTCTCGGGACATTCAGTACTTC. It specifies CASSISRDIQYF.

CDR3 amino acids: CASSQVHSPSSYGNQPQHF. DNA for the CDR3: TGCGCCAGCAGCCAAGTACACAGCCCGTCGTCGTATGGCAATCAGCCCCAGCATTTT. The chain uses TRBV4-1 and TRBJ1-5, with D unclear. From germline, CDR1 is MGHRA and CDR2 YSYEKL. V was clipped by 1 base and J by 2 bases, with 21 bases between them. This CDR3 contains 19 residues.

The chain links TRBV6-5 to TRBJ1-2, with 7 nucleotides matching TRBD1. After removal of 5 bases from V and 0 bases from J, the junction contained 6 bases not matched to a gene. The CDR3 spans 15 residues. Germline V gives CDR1 MNHEY, CDR2 SVGAGI. CDR3 coding DNA: TGTGCCAGCAGTCCACAGGGGTTCGCTAACTATGGCTACACCTTC. Residues: CASSPQGFANYGYTF.

V and J are TRBV4-1 and TRBJ1-6; D is ambiguous. The V end was cut by 6 bases, the J end by 0 bases, with 3 bases between. This CDR3 comprises 13 residues. Germline V lookup: CDR1 MGHRA, CDR2 YSYEKL. The CDR3 loop reads CASSYSYNSPLHF. CDR3 DNA sequence: TGCGCCAGCAGTTACTCCTATAATTCACCCCTCCACTTT.

V and J are TRBV6-5 and TRBJ1-1, with a weak D call TRBD1 (5 bases). The CDR3 is made up of 15 amino acids. Germline-derived CDR1 and CDR2 are MNHEY and SVGAGI. The ends were cut back, 0 bases at V and 6 bases at J, with 14 bases in the middle. The CDR3, as DNA: TGTGCCAGCAGTTACTCGGGCCAGGGCTCGGCTGAAGCTTTCTTT. Encoded protein: CASSYSGQGSAEAFF.

The chain uses TRBV15 and TRBJ2-7; 8 nucleotides match TRBD1. The CDR3 spans 15 residues. Germline CDR1 is LNHNV and CDR2 is YYDKDF (reference sequence). J was trimmed by 4 bases and V by 0 bases; bases with no gene match: 5. CDR3 protein: CATSRDPQGAYEQYF. The CDR3 DNA reads as TGTGCCACCAGCAGAGATCCGCAGGGGGCTTACGAGCAGTACTTC.